This TCR beta chain was sequenced for a study of blood T cells in healthy people across ages. This CDR3 contains 14 residues. Germline V CDR1 and CDR2: SGHTA, FQGNSA. Trimming took off 5 bases at V and 2 bases at J, with 12 bases between the two ends. With a J-beta primer mix and a sample-barcoded 5' primer, a second PCR ran about 6 to 11 cycles. Via MiXCR, TCRdb re-called the 5' RACE reads, giving one row per CDR3 protein. Among around 1,600,000 distinct CDR3 sequences, 40% to 45% were seen once, and the ten largest hold about 4%. This chain links TRBV7-2 with TRBJ1-1, with D perhaps matching TRBD1 (5 bases). The specimen was blood. The TCR was taken from a woman between 18 and 29 years old in good health. CDR3 sequence: CASSPDRYNTEAFF. The CDR3, as DNA: TGTGCCAGCAGCCCCGACAGATACAACACTGAAGCTTTCTTT. The variable domain in full, with the rest retrieved from reference TRBV7-2 and TRBJ1-1, is GAGVSQSPSNKVTEKGKDVELRCDPISGHTALYWYRQSLGQGLEFLIYFQGNSAPDKSGLPSDRFSAERTGGSVSTLTIQRTQQEDSAVYLCASSPDRYNTEAFFGQGTRLTVV.